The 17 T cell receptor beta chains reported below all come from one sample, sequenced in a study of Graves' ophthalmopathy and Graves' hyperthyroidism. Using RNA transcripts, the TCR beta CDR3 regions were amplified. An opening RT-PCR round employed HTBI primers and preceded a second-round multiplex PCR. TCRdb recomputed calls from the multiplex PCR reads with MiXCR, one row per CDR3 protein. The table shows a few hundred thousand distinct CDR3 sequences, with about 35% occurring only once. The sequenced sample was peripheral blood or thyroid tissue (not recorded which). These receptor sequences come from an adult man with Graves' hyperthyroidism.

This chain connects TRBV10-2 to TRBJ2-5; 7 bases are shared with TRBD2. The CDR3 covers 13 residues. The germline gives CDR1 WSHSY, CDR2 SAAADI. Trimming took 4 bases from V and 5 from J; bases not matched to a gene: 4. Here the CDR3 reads CASSATRGETQYF. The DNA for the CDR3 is TGCGCCAGCAGTGCTACGCGGGGGGAGACCCAGTACTTC.

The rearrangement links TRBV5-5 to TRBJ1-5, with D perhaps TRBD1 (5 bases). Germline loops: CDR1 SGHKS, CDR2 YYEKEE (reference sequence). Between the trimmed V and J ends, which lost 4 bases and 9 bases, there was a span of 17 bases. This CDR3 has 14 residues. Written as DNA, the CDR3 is TGTGCCAGCAGCGAGGGACTAGCGGGAGGGCCCCAGCATTTT. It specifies CASSEGLAGGPQHF.

In DNA form, the CDR3 reads TGTGCCAGCAGTTTAAGGGGGAGAGGGCTAGCGGCCTCCTACGAGCAGTACTTC. It encodes CASSLRGRGLAASYEQYF. The chain recombines TRBV12-3 or TRBV12-4 with TRBJ2-7, with TRBD2 as a possible D gene (7 bases). With 2 bases removed from V and 0 bases from J, the gap between germline ends came to 20 bases. The CDR3 has 18 amino acids.

The CDR3 DNA follows: TGTGCCAGCGCTACGGGGGGGACCCCTGGCTACACCTTC. It is translated as CASATGGTPGYTF. The V call is TRBV2, the J call TRBJ1-2; a weak D match, TRBD1 (5 bases). V dropped 8 bases and J dropped 7 bases, with 17 bases sitting between them. This CDR3 is 13 amino acids long. Germline-derived CDR1 and CDR2 are SNHLY and FYNNEI.

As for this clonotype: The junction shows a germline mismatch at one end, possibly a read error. Written as DNA, the CDR3 is TGTGCCAGCAGCTTAACGGACGGTAACACTGAAGCTCTCTTT. Encoded protein: CASSLTDGNTEALF. The rearrangement links TRBV7-3 to TRBJ1-1, with D unclear. Germline CDR1 is SGHTA and CDR2 is FQGTGA. The CDR3 is made up of 14 amino acids.

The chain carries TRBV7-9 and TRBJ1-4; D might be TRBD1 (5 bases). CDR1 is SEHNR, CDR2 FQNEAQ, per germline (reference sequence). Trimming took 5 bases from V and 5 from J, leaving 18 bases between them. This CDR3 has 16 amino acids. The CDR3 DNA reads TGTGCCAGCAGCCTTCGGACTAGCGGACACAATGAAAAACTGTTTTTT. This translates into CASSLRTSGHNEKLFF.

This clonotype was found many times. The CDR3 reads CASSDRYEQYF. In DNA form, the CDR3 reads TGTGCCAGCAGTGACCGCTACGAGCAGTACTTC. V gene TRBV2 combines with J gene TRBJ2-7; D unresolved. Germline CDR1 and CDR2: SNHLY and FYNNEI. Trimming took 3 bases from V and 3 from J, leaving 3 bases between them. The CDR3 has 11 amino acids.

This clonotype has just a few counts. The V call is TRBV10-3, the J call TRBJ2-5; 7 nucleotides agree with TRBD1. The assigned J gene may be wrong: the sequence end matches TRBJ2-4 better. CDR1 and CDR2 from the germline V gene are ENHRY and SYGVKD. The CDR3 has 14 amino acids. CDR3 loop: CAISAGTDKNIQYF. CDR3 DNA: TGTGCCATCAGTGCCGGGACAGACAAGAACATTCAGTACTTC.

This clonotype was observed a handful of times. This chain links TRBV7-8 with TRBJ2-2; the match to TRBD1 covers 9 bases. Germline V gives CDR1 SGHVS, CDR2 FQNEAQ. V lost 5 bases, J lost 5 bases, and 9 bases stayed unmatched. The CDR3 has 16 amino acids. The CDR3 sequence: CASSPTGTGRTGELFF. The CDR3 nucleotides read TGTGCCAGCAGCCCCACCGGGACAGGGCGAACCGGGGAGCTGTTTTTT.

In DNA, the CDR3 is TGCAGCGTCGCGGACAGGGGCAATCAGCCCCAGCATTTT. This sequence encodes CSVADRGNQPQHF. V usage is TRBV29-1 and J usage is TRBJ1-5; the match to TRBD1 covers 8 bases. V lost 6 bases, J lost 2 bases, and 3 bases stayed unmatched. Per the germline V gene, CDR1 is SQVTM and CDR2 is ANQGSEA. The CDR3 loop spans 13 amino acids.

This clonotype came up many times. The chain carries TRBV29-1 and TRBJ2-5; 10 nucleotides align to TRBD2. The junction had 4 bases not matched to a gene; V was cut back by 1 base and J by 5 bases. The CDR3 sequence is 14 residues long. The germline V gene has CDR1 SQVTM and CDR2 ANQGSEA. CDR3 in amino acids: CSVEVAGGSETQYF. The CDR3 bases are TGCAGCGTTGAAGTAGCGGGAGGATCGGAGACCCAGTACTTC.

CDR3 sequence reads: CATSRWTGERSPLHF. In DNA form, the CDR3 reads TGTGCCACCAGCAGATGGACAGGGGAACGGTCACCCCTCCACTTT. V is TRBV15 and J is TRBJ1-6, with TRBD1 matching over 9 bases. There are 15 residues in the CDR3. V dropped 2 bases and J dropped 10; count of bases not matched to a gene: 6. Germline V gene sequence: CDR1 LNHNV, CDR2 YYDKDF (reference sequence).

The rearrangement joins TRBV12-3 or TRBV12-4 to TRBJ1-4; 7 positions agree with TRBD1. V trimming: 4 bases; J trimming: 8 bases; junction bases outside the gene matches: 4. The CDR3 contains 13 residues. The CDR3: CASSSGGQEKLFF. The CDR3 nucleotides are TGTGCCAGCAGTTCAGGGGGACAAGAAAAACTGTTTTTT.

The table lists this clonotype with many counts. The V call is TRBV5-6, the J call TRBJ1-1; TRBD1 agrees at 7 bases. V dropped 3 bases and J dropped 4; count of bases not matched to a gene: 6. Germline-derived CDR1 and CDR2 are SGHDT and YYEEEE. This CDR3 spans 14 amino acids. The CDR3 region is CASSWGQLGTEAFF. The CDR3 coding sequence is TGTGCCAGCAGCTGGGGACAGCTAGGCACTGAAGCTTTCTTT.

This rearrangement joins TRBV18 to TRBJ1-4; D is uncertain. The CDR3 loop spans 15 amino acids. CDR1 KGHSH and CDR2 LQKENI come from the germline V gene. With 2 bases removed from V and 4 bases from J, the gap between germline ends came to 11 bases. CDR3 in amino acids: CASSPSQPRNEKLFF. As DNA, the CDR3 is TGTGCCAGCTCACCATCTCAACCGCGTAATGAAAAACTGTTTTTT.

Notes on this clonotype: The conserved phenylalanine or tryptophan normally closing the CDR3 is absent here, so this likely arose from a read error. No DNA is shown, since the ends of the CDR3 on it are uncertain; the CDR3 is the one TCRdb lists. The CDR3 loop reads CASSLGLAG. The V gene is TRBV7-2, the J gene TRBJ2-7; the DNA was not used to check the table's D call, TRBD2. Germline V gene sequence: CDR1 SGHTA, CDR2 FQGNSA. Ends included, the CDR3 has 9 residues.

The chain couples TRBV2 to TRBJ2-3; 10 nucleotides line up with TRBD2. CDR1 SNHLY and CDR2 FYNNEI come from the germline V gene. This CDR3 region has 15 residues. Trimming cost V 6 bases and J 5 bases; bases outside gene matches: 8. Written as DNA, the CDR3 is TGTGCCAGCAGACCAGCGGGAGGGCCAGGAGATACGCAGTATTTT. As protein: CASRPAGGPGDTQYF.